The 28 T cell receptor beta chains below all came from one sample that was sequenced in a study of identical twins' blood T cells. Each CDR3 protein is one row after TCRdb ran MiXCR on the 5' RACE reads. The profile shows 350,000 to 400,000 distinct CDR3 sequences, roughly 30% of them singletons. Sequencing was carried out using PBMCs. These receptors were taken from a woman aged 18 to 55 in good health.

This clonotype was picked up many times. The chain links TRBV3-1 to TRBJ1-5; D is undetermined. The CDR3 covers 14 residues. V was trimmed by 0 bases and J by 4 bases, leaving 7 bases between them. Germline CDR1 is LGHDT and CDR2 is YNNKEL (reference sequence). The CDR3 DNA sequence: TGTGCCAGCAGCCAAGAGACGGGGAATCAGCCCCAGCATTTT. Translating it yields CASSQETGNQPQHF.

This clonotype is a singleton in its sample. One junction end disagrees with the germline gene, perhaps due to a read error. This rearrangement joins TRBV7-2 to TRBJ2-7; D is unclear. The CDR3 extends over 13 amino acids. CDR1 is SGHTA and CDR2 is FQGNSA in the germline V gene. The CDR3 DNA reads TGTGCCAACAGCTTGACCCGAGAAGAAGAGCAGTACTTC. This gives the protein CANSLTREEEQYF.

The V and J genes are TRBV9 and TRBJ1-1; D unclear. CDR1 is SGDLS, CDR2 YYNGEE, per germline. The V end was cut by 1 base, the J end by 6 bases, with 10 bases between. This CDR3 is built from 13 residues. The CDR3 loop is CASSVSSGAEAFF. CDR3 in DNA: TGTGCCAGCAGCGTATCGTCCGGTGCTGAAGCTTTCTTT.

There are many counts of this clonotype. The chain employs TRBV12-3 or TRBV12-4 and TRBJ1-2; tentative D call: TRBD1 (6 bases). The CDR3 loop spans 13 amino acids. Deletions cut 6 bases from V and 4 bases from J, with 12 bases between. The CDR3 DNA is TGTGCCAGCAGCCGAGACAGGACCTATGGCTACACCTTC. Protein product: CASSRDRTYGYTF.

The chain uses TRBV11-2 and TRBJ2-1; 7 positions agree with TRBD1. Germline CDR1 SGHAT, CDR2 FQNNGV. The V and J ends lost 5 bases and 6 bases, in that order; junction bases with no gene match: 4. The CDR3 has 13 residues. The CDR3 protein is CASSPGTVNEQFF. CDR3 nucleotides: TGTGCCAGCAGCCCGGGGACAGTCAATGAGCAGTTCTTC.

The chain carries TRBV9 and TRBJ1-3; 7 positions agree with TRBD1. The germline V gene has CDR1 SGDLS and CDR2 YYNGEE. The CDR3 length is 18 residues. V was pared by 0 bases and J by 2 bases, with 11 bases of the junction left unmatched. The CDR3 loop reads CASSVEVSQGMAGNTIYF. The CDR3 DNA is TGTGCCAGCAGCGTAGAGGTCTCACAGGGGATGGCTGGAAACACCATATATTTT. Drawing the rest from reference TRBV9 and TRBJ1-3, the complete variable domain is DSGVTQTPKHLITATGQRVTLRCSPRSGDLSVYWYQQSLDQGLQFLIQYYNGEERAKGNILERFSAQQFPDLHSELNLSSLELGDSALYFCASSVEVSQGMAGNTIYFGEGSWLTVV.

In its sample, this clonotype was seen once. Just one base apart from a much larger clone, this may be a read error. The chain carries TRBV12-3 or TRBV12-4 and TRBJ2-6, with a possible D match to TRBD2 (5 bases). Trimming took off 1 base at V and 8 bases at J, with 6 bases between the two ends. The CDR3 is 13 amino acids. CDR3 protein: CASSLGRTNVLTF. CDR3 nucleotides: TGTGCCAGCAGTTTAGGGAGGACCAACGTCCTGACTTTC.

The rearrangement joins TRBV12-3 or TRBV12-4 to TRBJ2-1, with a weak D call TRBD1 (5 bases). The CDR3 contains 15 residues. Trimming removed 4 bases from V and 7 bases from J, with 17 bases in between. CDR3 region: CASSWGGRVRNEQFF. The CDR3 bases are TGTGCCAGCAGTTGGGGCGGTAGGGTGAGAAATGAGCAGTTCTTC.

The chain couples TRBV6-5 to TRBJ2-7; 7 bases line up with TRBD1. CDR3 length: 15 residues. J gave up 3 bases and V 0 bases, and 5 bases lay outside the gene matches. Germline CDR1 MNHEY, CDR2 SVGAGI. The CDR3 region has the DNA TGTGCCAGCAGTTACTCGATCAGGGGGAGCTACGAGCAGTACTTC. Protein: CASSYSIRGSYEQYF.

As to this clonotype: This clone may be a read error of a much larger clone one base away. The CDR3 sequence: CASSYSMRDGCTF. CDR3 nucleotides: TGTGCCAGCAGTTACTCGATGAGGGATGGCTGCACCTTC. The genes are TRBV6-5 and TRBJ1-2; D not resolved. Germline-derived CDR1 and CDR2 are MNHEY and SVGAGI. The CDR3 totals 13 residues.

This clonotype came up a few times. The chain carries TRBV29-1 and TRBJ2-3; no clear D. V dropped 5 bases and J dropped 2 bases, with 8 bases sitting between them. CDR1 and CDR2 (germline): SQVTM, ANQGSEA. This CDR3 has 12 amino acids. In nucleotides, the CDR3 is TGCAGCGTTTCGGACCTCACAGATACGCAGTATTTT. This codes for CSVSDLTDTQYF.

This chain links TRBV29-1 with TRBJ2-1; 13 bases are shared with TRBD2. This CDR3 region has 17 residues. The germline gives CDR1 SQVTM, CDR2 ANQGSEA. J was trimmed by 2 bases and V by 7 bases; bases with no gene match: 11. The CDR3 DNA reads TGCAGCGCGACCGGACTAGCGGGAGAGTTGACCTACAATGAGCAGTTCTTC. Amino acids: CSATGLAGELTYNEQFF.

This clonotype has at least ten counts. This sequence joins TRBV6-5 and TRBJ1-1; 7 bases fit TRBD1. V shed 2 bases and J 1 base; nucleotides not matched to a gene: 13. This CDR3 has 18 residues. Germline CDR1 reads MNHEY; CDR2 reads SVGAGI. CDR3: CASSYTSTGSSKNTEAFF. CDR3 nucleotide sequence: TGTGCCAGCAGTTACACGTCGACAGGGTCGAGCAAGAACACTGAAGCTTTCTTT.

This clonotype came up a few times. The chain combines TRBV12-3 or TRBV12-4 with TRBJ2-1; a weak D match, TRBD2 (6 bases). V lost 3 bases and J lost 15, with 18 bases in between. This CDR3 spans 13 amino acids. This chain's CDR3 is CASSFFLAGWRFF. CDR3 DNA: TGTGCCAGCAGTTTCTTTTTGGCGGGATGGCGGTTCTTC.

The CDR3 loop reads CSATGLVGTSTDTQYF. CDR3 nucleotide sequence: TGCAGTGCTACGGGACTAGTGGGAACTAGCACAGATACGCAGTATTTT. The chain joins TRBV20-1 to TRBJ2-3, with 8 nucleotides matching TRBD2. The CDR3 length is 16 residues. Germline assignment: CDR1 DFQATT and CDR2 SNEGSKA (reference sequence). V was clipped by 4 bases and J by 0 bases; unmatched bases: 9.

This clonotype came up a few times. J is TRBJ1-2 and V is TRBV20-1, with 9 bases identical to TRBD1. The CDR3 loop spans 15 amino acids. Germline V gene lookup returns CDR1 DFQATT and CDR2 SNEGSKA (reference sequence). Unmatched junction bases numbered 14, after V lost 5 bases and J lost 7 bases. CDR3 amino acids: CSARTGVLGRRGYTF. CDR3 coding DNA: TGCAGTGCTCGGACAGGGGTTTTGGGGAGGCGTGGCTACACCTTC.

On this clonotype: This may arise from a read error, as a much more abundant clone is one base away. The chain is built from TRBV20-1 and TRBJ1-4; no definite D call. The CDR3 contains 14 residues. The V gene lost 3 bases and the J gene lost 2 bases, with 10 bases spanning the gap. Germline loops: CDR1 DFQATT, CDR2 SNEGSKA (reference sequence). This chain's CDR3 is CSARRCATNEKLFF. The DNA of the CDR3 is TGCAGTGCTAGGAGGTGTGCGACTAATGAAAAACTGTTTTTT.

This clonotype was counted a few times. The CDR3 spells CSASTVNTEAFF. The CDR3 DNA is TGCAGTGCTAGCACCGTGAACACTGAAGCTTTCTTT. The V gene is TRBV20-1, the J gene TRBJ1-1, with unresolved D. This CDR3 region has 12 residues. Between the trimmed V and J ends, which lost 3 bases and 0 bases, there was a span of 5 bases. In germline, CDR1 is DFQATT, CDR2 SNEGSKA (reference sequence).

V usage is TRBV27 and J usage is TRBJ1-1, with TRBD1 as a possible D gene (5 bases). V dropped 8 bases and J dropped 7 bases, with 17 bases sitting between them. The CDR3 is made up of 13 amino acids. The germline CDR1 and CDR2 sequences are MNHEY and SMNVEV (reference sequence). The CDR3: CASGPGAPYEAFF. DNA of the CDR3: TGTGCCAGCGGGCCCGGGGCCCCCTATGAAGCTTTCTTT.

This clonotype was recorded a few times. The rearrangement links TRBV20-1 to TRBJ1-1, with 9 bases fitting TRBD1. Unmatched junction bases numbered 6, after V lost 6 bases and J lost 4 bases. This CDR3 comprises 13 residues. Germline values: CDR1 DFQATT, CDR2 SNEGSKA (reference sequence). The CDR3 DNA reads TGCAGTGCCCACAGGGGGCTGGGCACTGAAGCTTTCTTT. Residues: CSAHRGLGTEAFF.

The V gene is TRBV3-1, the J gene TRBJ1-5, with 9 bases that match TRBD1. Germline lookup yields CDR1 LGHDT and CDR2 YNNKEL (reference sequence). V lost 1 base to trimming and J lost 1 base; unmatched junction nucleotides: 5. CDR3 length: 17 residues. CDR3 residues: CASSQADRGESNQPQHF. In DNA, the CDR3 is TGTGCCAGCAGCCAAGCGGACAGGGGAGAGAGCAATCAGCCCCAGCATTTT.

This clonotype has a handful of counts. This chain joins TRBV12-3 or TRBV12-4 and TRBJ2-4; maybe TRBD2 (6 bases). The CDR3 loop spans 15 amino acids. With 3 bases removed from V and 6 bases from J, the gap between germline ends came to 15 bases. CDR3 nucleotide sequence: TGTGCCAGCAGTTTCTCAGGCGGGGTGGTAAACATTCAGTACTTC. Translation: CASSFSGGVVNIQYF.

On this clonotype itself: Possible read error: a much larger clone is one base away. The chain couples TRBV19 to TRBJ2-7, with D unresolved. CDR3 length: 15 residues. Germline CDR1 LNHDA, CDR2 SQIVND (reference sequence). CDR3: CASSHDALSSYEQCF. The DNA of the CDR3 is TGTGCCAGTAGTCATGACGCACTAAGTTCCTACGAGCAGTGCTTC.

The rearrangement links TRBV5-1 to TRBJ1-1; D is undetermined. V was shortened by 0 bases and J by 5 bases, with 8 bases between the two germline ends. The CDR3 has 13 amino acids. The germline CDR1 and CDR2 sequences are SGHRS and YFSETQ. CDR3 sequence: CASSLGHLTEAFF. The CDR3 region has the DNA TGCGCCAGCAGCTTGGGACACCTTACTGAAGCTTTCTTT. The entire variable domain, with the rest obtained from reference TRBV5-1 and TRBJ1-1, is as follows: KAGVTQTPRYLIKTRGQQVTLSCSPISGHRSVSWYQQTPGQGLQFLFEYFSETQRNKGNFPGRFSGRQFSNSRSEMNVSTLELGDSALYLCASSLGHLTEAFFGQGTRLTVV.

The CDR3 sequence: CASSFLAGTNTGELFF. The CDR3 DNA reads TGTGCCAGCAGCTTTCTAGCGGGGACGAACACCGGGGAGCTGTTTTTT. This sequence joins TRBV7-2 and TRBJ2-2; TRBD2 matches at 9 bases. The V gene end was trimmed by 3 bases and the J gene end by 0 bases; junction bases not matched to a gene: 2. The CDR3 consists of 16 residues. CDR1 SGHTA and CDR2 FQGNSA come from the germline V gene.

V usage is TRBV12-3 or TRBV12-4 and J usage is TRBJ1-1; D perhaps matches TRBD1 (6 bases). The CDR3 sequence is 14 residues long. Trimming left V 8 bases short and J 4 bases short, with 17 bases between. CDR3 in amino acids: CASGPTGLPTEAFF. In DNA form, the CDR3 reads TGTGCCAGCGGTCCGACAGGATTGCCCACTGAAGCTTTCTTT.

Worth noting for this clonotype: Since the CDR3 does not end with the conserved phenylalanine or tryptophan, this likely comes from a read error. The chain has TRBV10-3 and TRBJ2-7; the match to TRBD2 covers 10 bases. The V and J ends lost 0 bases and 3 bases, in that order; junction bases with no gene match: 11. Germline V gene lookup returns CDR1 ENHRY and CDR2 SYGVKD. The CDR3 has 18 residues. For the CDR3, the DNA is TGTGCCATCAGTGAGTCCGGTCTCAGCGGGAGGGCCAACTACGAGCAGTACCTC. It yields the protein CAISESGLSGRANYEQYL.

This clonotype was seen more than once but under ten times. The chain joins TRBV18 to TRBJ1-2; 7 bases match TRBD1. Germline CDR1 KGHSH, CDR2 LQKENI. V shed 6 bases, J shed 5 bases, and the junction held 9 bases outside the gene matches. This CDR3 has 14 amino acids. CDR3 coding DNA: TGTGCCAGCTCGTATGGGACAGAGAGTTATGGCTACACCTTC. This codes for CASSYGTESYGYTF.